Listed below are T cell receptor beta chains from one sample, sequenced in a study of T cells in Graves' hyperthyroidism and ophthalmopathy. TCRdb processed the multiplex PCR reads anew with MiXCR; each CDR3 protein has one entry. The repertoire holds about 700,000 distinct CDR3 sequences, roughly 15% seen once, with roughly 10% in the top ten. The sample taken for sequencing was blood. These receptors were obtained from a woman aged 18-29 years with Graves' hyperthyroidism. Each CDR3 is given with its conserved first and last residue. Fields, in order: D gene, clone size, J gene, V gene, CDR3 protein, CDR3 DNA. A D gene is named only where the DNA matches it firmly. Only part of the rows carry a size: once, few, many, or a class if the clone is expanded.

-,few,TRBJ2-7,TRBV18,CASSQEGRPVRGEQYF,TGTGCCAGCTCCCAAGAGGGAAGGCCCGTGCGCGGCGAGCAGTACTTC
-,many,TRBJ2-7,TRBV11-3,CASSLDGSWIYEQYF,TGTGCCAGCAGCTTAGATGGCAGCTGGATCTACGAGCAGTACTTC
-,-,TRBJ2-1,TRBV4-3,CASSRLPNEQFF,TGCGCCAGCAGCCGTCTTCCGAATGAGCAGTTCTTC
TRBD2,few,TRBJ2-1,TRBV11-2,CASRLAGEDEQFF,TGTGCCAGTCGACTAGCGGGAGAAGACGAGCAGTTCTTC
TRBD2,many,TRBJ2-7,TRBV20-1,CSARDKREYEQYF,TGCAGTGCTAGAGACAAGCGGGAGTACGAGCAGTACTTC
-,-,TRBJ2-5,TRBV3-2,CASSQDGAGRYF,TGTGCCAGCAGCCAAGATGGCGCGGGAAGGTACTTC
-,many,TRBJ2-7,TRBV28,CATVGGYEQYF,TGTGCCACCGTAGGCGGGTACGAGCAGTACTTC
-,many,TRBJ2-1,TRBV12-3/TRBV12-4,CASSQRAYNEQFF,TGTGCCAGCAGTCAAAGGGCCTACAATGAGCAGTTCTTC
-,many,TRBJ2-3,TRBV18,CASSPRGSGADTQYF,TGTGCCAGCTCACCAAGGGGATCCGGGGCAGATACGCAGTATTTT
-,many,TRBJ2-7,TRBV7-8,CASSLRQGASGSSYEQYF,TGTGCCAGCAGCCTCCGACAGGGGGCTAGCGGGAGTTCCTACGAGCAGTACTTC
-,few,TRBJ2-1,TRBV20-1,CSVRWGTANEQFF,TGCAGTGTTAGGTGGGGAACGGCCAATGAGCAGTTCTTC
-,many,TRBJ1-4,TRBV6-1,CASSLSGPHGNEKLFF,TGTGCCAGCAGTCTTTCGGGACCTCACGGGAATGAAAAACTGTTTTTT
-,-,TRBJ2-7,TRBV12-3/TRBV12-4,CASSPPNRDEQYF,TGTGCCAGCAGCCCCCCGAACAGGGACGAGCAGTACTTC
TRBD2,many,TRBJ2-3,TRBV3-1,CASSRSGGGFTDTQYF,TGTGCCAGCAGCCGTAGCGGGGGAGGATTTACAGATACGCAGTATTTT
-,many,TRBJ2-7,TRBV20-1,CSAWDSRNTYEQYF,TGCAGTGCTTGGGACTCCCGGAATACCTACGAGCAGTACTTC
-,few,TRBJ2-3,TRBV7-3,CASSGGFSSTDTQYF,TGTGCCAGCAGTGGGGGCTTTTCTAGCACAGATACGCAGTATTTT
TRBD2,many,TRBJ2-1,TRBV12-3/TRBV12-4,CASSPPTSGNIDEQFF,TGTGCCAGCAGTCCGCCGACTAGCGGGAACATCGATGAGCAGTTCTTC
-,many,TRBJ2-7,TRBV3-1,CASSRSRRDEQYF,TGTGCCAGCAGCCGCAGTCGGAGGGACGAGCAGTACTTC
-,many,TRBJ2-2,TRBV20-1,CSAETSGTGELFF,TGCAGCGCTGAGACCAGCGGTACCGGGGAGCTGTTTTTT
-,many,TRBJ2-2,TRBV5-1,CASSFQGGAGELFF,TGCGCCAGCAGCTTCCAGGGAGGAGCCGGGGAGCTGTTTTTT
TRBD2,many,TRBJ2-1,TRBV7-7,CASSRGLVGYNEQFF,TGTGCTAGCAGCCGAGGACTAGTGGGTTACAATGAGCAGTTCTTC
TRBD2,many,TRBJ2-5,TRBV6-1,CASRTSGRPQETQYF,TGTGCCAGCAGGACTAGCGGGAGACCTCAAGAGACCCAGTACTTC
-,few,TRBJ2-2,TRBV6-2/TRBV6-3,CASSPGQFHVNTGELFF,TGTGCCAGCAGCCCTGGACAGTTCCACGTCAACACCGGGGAGCTGTTTTTT
-,few,TRBJ1-2,TRBV18,CASSPTIRQDTNYGYTF,TGTGCCAGCTCTCCCACAATCCGACAGGATACTAACTATGGCTACACCTTC
-,-,TRBJ1-5,TRBV4-1,CASSQEGGPSHQPQHF,TGCGCCAGCAGCCAAGAGGGCGGTCCAAGCCATCAGCCCCAGCATTTT
TRBD2,few,TRBJ2-3,TRBV4-1,CASSLQPTSGRGDTQYF,TGCGCCAGCAGCCTGCAACCCACTAGCGGGAGAGGAGATACGCAGTATTTT
-,-,TRBJ2-7,TRBV2,CAAGGGPMDEQYF,TGTGCAGCAGGGGGAGGGCCCATGGACGAGCAGTACTTC
TRBD2,-,TRBJ2-3,TRBV30,CAWSSSRTSGSTDTQYF,TGTGCCTGGAGTTCATCCCGGACTAGCGGGAGCACAGATACGCAGTATTTT
-,few,TRBJ1-4,TRBV19,CASRDPSSATNEKLFF,TGTGCCAGTAGGGATCCCTCATCTGCAACTAATGAAAAACTGTTTTTT
-,-,TRBJ2-2,TRBV19,CASSIAYNFRDHSSGELFF,TGTGCCAGTAGTATAGCATACAACTTCCGGGACCACTCTTCCGGGGAGCTGTTTTTT
TRBD2,many,TRBJ2-7,TRBV29-1,CSVPTSGTDYEQYF,TGCAGCGTCCCCACTAGCGGGACGGACTACGAGCAGTACTTC
-,-,TRBJ2-2,TRBV4-2,CASSQRDLSGELFF,TGTGCCAGCAGCCAAAGGGACTTATCCGGGGAGCTGTTTTTT
TRBD1,many,TRBJ2-1,TRBV2,CASSGFGDRMFF,TGTGCCAGCAGTGGGTTTGGGGACAGGATGTTCTTC
-,-,TRBJ1-1,TRBV4-3,CASTQYREWDNTEAFF,TGCGCCAGCACCCAATACCGGGAGTGGGATAACACTGAAGCTTTCTTT
-,-,TRBJ2-7,TRBV6-1,CASSQWTAYEQYF,TGTGCCAGCAGTCAATGGACAGCCTACGAGCAGTACTTC
-,many,TRBJ2-1,TRBV7-9,CASSSRLGLESSYNEQFF,TGTGCCAGCAGCTCCCGGCTGGGTCTTGAGAGCTCCTACAATGAGCAGTTCTTC
TRBD1,many,TRBJ2-7,TRBV5-1,CASRERTGSYEQYF,TGCGCCAGCAGGGAGAGGACAGGGAGCTACGAGCAGTACTTC
-,many,TRBJ2-3,TRBV3-1,CASSQGTASTDTQYF,TGTGCCAGCAGCCAAGGCACGGCTAGCACAGATACGCAGTATTTT
-,many,TRBJ2-2,TRBV30,CAWSKGRNTGELFF,TGTGCCTGGTCTAAGGGACGGAACACCGGGGAGCTGTTTTTT
-,many,TRBJ2-3,TRBV2,CASRRLLPTDTQYF,TGTGCCAGCAGAAGACTACTTCCAACAGATACGCAGTATTTT
-,-,TRBJ1-4,TRBV7-9,CASSSKPLGGTNEKLFF,TGCGCCAGCAGCTCAAAACCGTTGGGAGGGACTAATGAAAAACTGTTTTTT
-,many,TRBJ2-1,TRBV7-8,CASSRGRDNEQFF,TGTGCCAGCAGCAGAGGACGGGACAATGAGCAGTTCTTC
-,many,TRBJ1-6,TRBV27,CASGVGSHSPLHF,TGTGCCAGCGGAGTGGGGTCCCATTCACCCCTCCACTTT
-,many,TRBJ1-1,TRBV2,CASSEASRPGGNTEAFF,TGTGCCAGCAGTGAAGCTTCGCGGCCAGGAGGGAACACTGAAGCTTTCTTT
-,many,TRBJ2-4,TRBV7-9,CASSVGQLAKNIQYF,TGTGCCAGCAGCGTCGGACAGTTAGCCAAAAACATTCAGTACTTC
-,-,TRBJ2-4,TRBV4-1,CASSQPLYGGAKNIQYF,TGCGCCAGCAGCCAACCTCTTTACGGGGGAGCCAAAAACATTCAGTACTTC
TRBD1,-,TRBJ2-6,TRBV30,CAWDGTGGSGANVLTF,TGTGCCTGGGATGGGACAGGGGGCTCTGGGGCCAACGTCCTGACTTTC
TRBD2,many,TRBJ2-1,TRBV27,CASNLRTSGRANEQFF,TGTGCCAGCAACCTGAGGACTAGCGGGAGGGCCAATGAGCAGTTCTTC